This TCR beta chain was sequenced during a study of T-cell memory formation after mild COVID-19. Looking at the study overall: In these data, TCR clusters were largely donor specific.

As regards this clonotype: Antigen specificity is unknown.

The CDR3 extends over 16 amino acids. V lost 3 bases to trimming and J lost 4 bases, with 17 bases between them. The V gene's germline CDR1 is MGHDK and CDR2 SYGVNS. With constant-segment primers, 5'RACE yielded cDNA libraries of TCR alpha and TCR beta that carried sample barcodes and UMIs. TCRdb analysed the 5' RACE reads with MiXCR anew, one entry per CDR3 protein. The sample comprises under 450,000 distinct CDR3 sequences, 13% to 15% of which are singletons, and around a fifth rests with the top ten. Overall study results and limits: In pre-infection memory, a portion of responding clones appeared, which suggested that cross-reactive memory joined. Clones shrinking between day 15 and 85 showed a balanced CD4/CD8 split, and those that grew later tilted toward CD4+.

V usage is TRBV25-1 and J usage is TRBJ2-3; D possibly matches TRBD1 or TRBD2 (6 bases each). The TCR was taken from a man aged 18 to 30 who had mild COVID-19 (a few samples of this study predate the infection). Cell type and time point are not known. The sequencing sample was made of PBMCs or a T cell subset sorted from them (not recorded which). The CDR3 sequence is CASSDPWAGEADTQYF. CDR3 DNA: TGTGCCAGCAGTGACCCATGGGCAGGGGAGGCAGATACGCAGTATTTT.